The 18 T cell receptor beta chains given below trace back to one sample, sequenced in a study of T-cell memory formation after mild COVID-19. MiXCR was run by TCRdb on the 5' RACE reads, yielding one entry per CDR3 protein. This table holds 400,000 to 450,000 distinct CDR3 sequences, more than 15% found once. Sample: PBMCs or a T cell subset sorted from them (not recorded which). Receptor source: a man aged 18 to 30 who had mild COVID-19 (a few samples of this study predate the infection). Cell type and time point are not known.

This clonotype was counted between two and nine times. The gene calls are TRBV9 and TRBJ1-2, with a tentative D call TRBD1 (6 bases). Germline-derived CDR1 and CDR2 are SGDLS and YYNGEE. This CDR3 is built from 14 residues. V was clipped by 0 bases and J by 5 bases, with 11 bases between them. The CDR3 nucleotides read TGTGCCAGCAGCGTAGCTAGGGGGGAGTATGGCTACACCTTC. The encoded protein is CASSVARGEYGYTF.

A few counts support this clonotype. V is TRBV3-1 and J is TRBJ2-2, with 7 bases identical to TRBD2. Unmatched junction bases numbered 11, after V lost 1 base and J lost 3 bases. Germline CDR1 reads LGHDT; CDR2 reads YNNKEL (reference sequence). This CDR3 comprises 18 residues. CDR3: CASSQASWLADYTGELFF. DNA of the CDR3: TGTGCCAGCAGCCAAGCGTCGTGGCTAGCGGATTACACCGGGGAGCTGTTTTTT.

This clonotype was observed a few times. The chain uses TRBV20-1 and TRBJ1-5, with D perhaps matching TRBD1 (5 bases). The CDR3 contains 14 residues. Germline assignment: CDR1 DFQATT and CDR2 SNEGSKA (reference sequence). Trimming left V 6 bases short and J 7 bases short, with 19 bases between. The chain's CDR3 is CSADTGGGNQPQHF. The CDR3 DNA reads as TGCAGTGCAGACACAGGCGGAGGGAACCAGCCCCAGCATTTT.

This clonotype appeared a few times. The chain recombines TRBV18 with TRBJ2-1; D gene ambiguous. With 4 bases removed from V and 8 bases from J, the gap between germline ends came to 12 bases. This CDR3 is 13 amino acids long. Looked up from germline, CDR1 is KGHSH and CDR2 is LQKENI. The CDR3, as DNA: TGTGCCAGCTCACTTGCCGTCCGGGATGAGCAGTTCTTC. This encodes CASSLAVRDEQFF.

The table lists this clonotype with a few counts. The chain has TRBV11-2 and TRBJ2-2, with TRBD2 matching 9 bases. The CDR3 length is 19 residues. The V gene's germline CDR1 is SGHAT and CDR2 FQNNGV. V lost 4 bases and J lost 0; bases outside the gene matches: 12. DNA for the CDR3: TGTGCCAGCAGCTCAGAGGGCAGCGGGGGGTTCGCGAACACCGGGGAGCTGTTTTTT. It translates to CASSSEGSGGFANTGELFF.

The table lists this clonotype with a few counts. V is TRBV7-2 and J is TRBJ1-1; D gene unclear. Trimming took off 3 bases at V and 8 bases at J, with 13 bases between the two ends. Per germline, CDR1 SGHTA and CDR2 FQGNSA. This CDR3 is built from 13 residues. As DNA, the CDR3 is TGTGCCAGCAGCTTGGCTCTGGGGTTGGAAGCTTTCTTT. This codes for CASSLALGLEAFF.

In its sample, this clonotype was seen a few times. The V gene is TRBV29-1, the J gene TRBJ1-1, with D perhaps TRBD1 (5 bases). V was pared by 6 bases and J by 5 bases, with 16 bases between. The CDR3 runs to 13 residues. Germline V gene data show CDR1 as SQVTM and CDR2 as ANQGSEA. The CDR3 loop is CSVGGNLGTEAFF. The CDR3 DNA sequence: TGCAGCGTGGGGGGGAACTTAGGGACTGAAGCTTTCTTT. The full variable domain, its missing parts supplied by reference TRBV29-1 and TRBJ1-1, is SAVISQKPSRDICQRGTSLTIQCQVDSQVTMMFWYRQQPGQSLTLIATANQGSEATYESGFVIDKFPISRPNLTFSTLTVSNMSPEDSSIYLCSVGGNLGTEAFFGQGTRLTVV.

This clonotype was counted a few times. As DNA, the CDR3 is TGTGCCAGCAGCTCGTTGGACAGGGAATACGAGCAGTACTTC. It codes for CASSSLDREYEQYF. The rearrangement links TRBV11-2 to TRBJ2-7; 8 bases are a match to TRBD1. The CDR3 is 14 amino acids. Germline V gene lookup returns CDR1 SGHAT and CDR2 FQNNGV. The junction had 6 bases not matched to a gene; V was cut back by 4 bases and J by 4 bases.

The chain couples TRBV5-1 to TRBJ2-1; 8 bases align to TRBD2. This CDR3 spans 15 amino acids. The germline CDR1 and CDR2 sequences are SGHRS and YFSETQ. The V and J ends lost 0 bases and 6 bases, in that order; junction bases with no gene match: 5. The CDR3 is CASSLERGYTNEQFF. CDR3 nucleotides: TGCGCCAGCAGCTTGGAGCGGGGGTACACCAATGAGCAGTTCTTC.

This clonotype appeared a few times. The chain links TRBV14 to TRBJ2-5; D may be TRBD1 (6 bases). V lost 5 bases, J lost 1 base, and 14 bases lay in between. The CDR3 consists of 15 residues. Germline lookup yields CDR1 SGHDN and CDR2 FVKESK. The CDR3 sequence is CASSKLGASQETQYF. DNA of the CDR3: TGTGCCAGCAGCAAGTTGGGGGCATCCCAAGAGACCCAGTACTTC.

The rearrangement uses TRBV3-1 and TRBJ1-3; D gene ambiguous. Germline V lookup: CDR1 LGHDT, CDR2 YNNKEL (reference sequence). The CDR3 totals 12 residues. V was trimmed by 0 bases and J by 6 bases, leaving 3 bases between them. CDR3 region: CASSQESNTIYF. The CDR3, as DNA: TGTGCCAGCAGCCAAGAGTCAAACACCATATATTTT.

This clonotype has only a few counts. The V call is TRBV29-1, the J call TRBJ1-2; 7 bases are shared with TRBD1. Germline CDR1 SQVTM, CDR2 ANQGSEA. The trim removed 3 bases at V and 13 bases at J, leaving 2 bases unmatched. This CDR3 is 9 amino acids long. The CDR3 loop reads CSVEGQFTF. In nucleotides, the CDR3 is TGCAGCGTTGAGGGACAGTTCACCTTC. Variable domain in full (rest from reference TRBV29-1 and TRBJ1-2): SAVISQKPSRDICQRGTSLTIQCQVDSQVTMMFWYRQQPGQSLTLIATANQGSEATYESGFVIDKFPISRPNLTFSTLTVSNMSPEDSSIYLCSVEGQFTFGSGTRLTVV.

This clonotype was seen at least ten times. CDR3 region: CASSSLGSGGGIYNEQFF. For the CDR3, the DNA is TGTGCCAGCAGCTCCCTCGGTAGCGGGGGGGGGATCTACAATGAGCAGTTCTTC. This rearrangement joins TRBV7-2 to TRBJ2-1, with 11 bases identical to TRBD2. Trimming at V came to 4 bases and at J to 3 bases, leaving 11 bases not matched to a gene. The CDR3 loop spans 18 amino acids. Germline V gene lookup returns CDR1 SGHTA and CDR2 FQGNSA.

This clonotype was detected many times. The chain carries TRBV5-1 and TRBJ2-5, with 7 bases aligning to TRBD1. The CDR3 is made up of 16 amino acids. J lost 4 bases, V lost 0 bases, and 9 bases had no gene match. Germline CDR1 and CDR2: SGHRS and YFSETQ. The DNA for the CDR3 is TGCGCCAGCAGCTTGGAGAGGGGACAGCTTGTAGAGACCCAGTACTTC. Encoded protein: CASSLERGQLVETQYF.

V and J are TRBV20-1 and TRBJ2-4, with TRBD2 identical over 13 bases. The CDR3 is 18 amino acids. With V trimmed by 1 base and J by 1 base, 7 bases remained unmatched. CDR1 is DFQATT and CDR2 is SNEGSKA in the germline V gene (reference sequence). CDR3 in DNA: TGCAGTGCTAGAGCGGAACTAGCGGGGGGGAAGGCCAAAAACATTCAGTACTTC. Translating it yields CSARAELAGGKAKNIQYF.

This clonotype was seen ten or more times. V is TRBV7-6 and J is TRBJ2-5, with D unclear. The CDR3 has 12 amino acids. Germline lookup yields CDR1 SGHVS and CDR2 FNYEAQ. Between the trimmed V and J ends, which lost 1 base and 6 bases, there was a span of 6 bases. The CDR3 DNA follows: TGTGCCAGCAGCTTAGGAGGAAAGACCCAGTACTTC. This gives the protein CASSLGGKTQYF.

This clonotype appeared a few times. The gene calls are TRBV6-2 or TRBV6-3 and TRBJ2-1; 8 bases match TRBD1. The germline gives CDR1 MNHEY, CDR2 SVGEGT. The CDR3 length is 14 residues. Unmatched junction bases numbered 7, after V lost 6 bases and J lost 6 bases. In DNA form, the CDR3 reads TGTGCCAGCAGACTCCGGACAGGGTCCAATGAGCAGTTCTTC. Translated, it gives CASRLRTGSNEQFF.

The V gene is TRBV7-2, the J gene TRBJ1-5; D call uncertain. The CDR3 has 16 residues. Per germline, CDR1 SGHTA and CDR2 FQGNSA. V was clipped by 5 bases and J by 0 bases, with 14 bases between them. CDR3 DNA sequence: TGTGCCAGCAGCCCTAGTAACAGTGTTAGCAATCAGCCCCAGCATTTT. As protein: CASSPSNSVSNQPQHF.